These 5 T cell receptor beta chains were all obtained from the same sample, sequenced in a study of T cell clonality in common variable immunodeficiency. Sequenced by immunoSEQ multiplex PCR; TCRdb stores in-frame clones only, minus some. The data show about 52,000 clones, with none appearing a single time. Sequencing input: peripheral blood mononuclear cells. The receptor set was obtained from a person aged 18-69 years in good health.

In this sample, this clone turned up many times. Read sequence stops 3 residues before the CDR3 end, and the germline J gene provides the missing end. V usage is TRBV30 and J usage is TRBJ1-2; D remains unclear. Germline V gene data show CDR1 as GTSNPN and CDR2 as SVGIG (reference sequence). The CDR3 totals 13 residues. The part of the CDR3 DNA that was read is TGTGCCTGGAACTCACTCAGGAAGTTCGGC. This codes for CAWNSLRKFG. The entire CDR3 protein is CAWNSLRKFGYTF.

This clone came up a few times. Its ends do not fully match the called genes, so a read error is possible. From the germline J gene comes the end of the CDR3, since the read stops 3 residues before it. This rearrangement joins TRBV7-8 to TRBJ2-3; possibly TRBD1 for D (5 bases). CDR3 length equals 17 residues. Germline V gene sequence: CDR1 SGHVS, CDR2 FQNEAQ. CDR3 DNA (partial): TGTACCAGCAGCTTAGATATTGCCAGGGATGTGCCAGATACG. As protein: CTSSLDIARDVPDT. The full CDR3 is CTSSLDIARDVPDTQYF. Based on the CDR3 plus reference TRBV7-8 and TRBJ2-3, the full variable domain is GAGVSQSPRYKVAKRGQDVALRCDPISGHVSLFWYQQALGQGPEFLTYFQNEAQLDKSGLPSDRFFAERPEGSVSTLKIQRTQQEDSAVYLCTSSLDIARDVPDTQYFGPGTRLTVL.

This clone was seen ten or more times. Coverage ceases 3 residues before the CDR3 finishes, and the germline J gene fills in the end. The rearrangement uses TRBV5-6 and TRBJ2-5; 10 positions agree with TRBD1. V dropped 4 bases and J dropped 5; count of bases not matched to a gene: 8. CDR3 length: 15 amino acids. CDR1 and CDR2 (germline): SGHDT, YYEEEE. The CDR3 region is CASSGGTGVMETQYF. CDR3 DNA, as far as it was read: TGTGCCAGCAGCGGAGGGACAGGGGTAATGGAGACC. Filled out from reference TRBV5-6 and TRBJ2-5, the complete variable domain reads DAGVTQSPTHLIKTRGQQVTLRCSPKSGHDTVSWYQQALGQGPQFIFQYYEEEERQRGNFPDRFSGHQFPNYSSELNVNALLLGDSALYLCASSGGTGVMETQYFGPGTRLLVL.

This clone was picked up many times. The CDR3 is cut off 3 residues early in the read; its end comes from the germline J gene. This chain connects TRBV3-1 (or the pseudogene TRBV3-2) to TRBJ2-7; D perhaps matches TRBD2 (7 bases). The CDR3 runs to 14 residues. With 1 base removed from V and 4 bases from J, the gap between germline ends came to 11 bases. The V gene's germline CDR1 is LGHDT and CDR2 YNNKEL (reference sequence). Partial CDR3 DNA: TGTGCCAGCAGCCAAGGAGGGGGGGGGTACGAG. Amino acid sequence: CASSQGGGGYE. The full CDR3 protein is CASSQGGGGYEQYF.

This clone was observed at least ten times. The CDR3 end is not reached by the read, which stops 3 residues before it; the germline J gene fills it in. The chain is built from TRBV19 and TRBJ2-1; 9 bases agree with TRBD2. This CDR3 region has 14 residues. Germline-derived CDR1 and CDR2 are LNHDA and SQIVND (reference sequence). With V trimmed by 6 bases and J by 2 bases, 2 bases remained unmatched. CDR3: CASRAGGTYNEQFF. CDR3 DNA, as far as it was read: TGTGCCAGTAGGGCGGGAGGGACCTACAATGAG.